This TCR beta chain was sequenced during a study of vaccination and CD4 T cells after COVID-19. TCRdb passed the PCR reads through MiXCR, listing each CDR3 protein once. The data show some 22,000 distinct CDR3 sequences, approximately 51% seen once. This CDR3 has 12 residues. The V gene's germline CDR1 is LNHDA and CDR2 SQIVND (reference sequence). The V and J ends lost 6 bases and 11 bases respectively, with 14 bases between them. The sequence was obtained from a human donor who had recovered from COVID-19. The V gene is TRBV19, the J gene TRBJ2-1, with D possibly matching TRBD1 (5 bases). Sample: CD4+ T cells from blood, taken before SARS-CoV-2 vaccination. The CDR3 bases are TGTGCCAGTAGCGAGACAGAACGAAAGCAGTTCTTC. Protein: CASSETERKQFF.